What follows are 24 T cell receptor beta chains derived from one specimen sequenced in a study of blood T cell repertoires in COVID-19. Produced via immunoSEQ multiplex PCR; TCRdb's table is partial and in-frame only. The data contain about 110,000 clones, around 89% of them singletons. The sequencing input was peripheral blood. The origin of the receptors is a woman at least 80 years old with acute or convalescent COVID-19.

J is TRBJ2-5 and V is TRBV19; TRBD1 aligns across 7 bases. Germline V gives CDR1 LNHDA, CDR2 SQIVND (reference sequence). CDR3 length: 16 amino acids. With 5 bases clipped from V and 4 bases from J, the junction kept 13 bases outside the gene matches. CDR3 in amino acids: CASSDRVKWVGETQYF. CDR3 DNA sequence: TGTGCCAGTAGTGACAGGGTCAAGTGGGTTGGAGAGACCCAGTACTTC.

This clone was seen only once. This chain joins TRBV19 and TRBJ2-1, with D perhaps TRBD2 (7 bases). V lost 7 bases and J lost 0, with 19 bases in between. Per the germline V gene, CDR1 is LNHDA and CDR2 is SQIVND (reference sequence). The CDR3 length is 17 residues. CDR3 sequence reads: CASTRRGPQSSYNEQFF. The CDR3 DNA reads TGTGCCAGTACCCGGCGGGGGCCTCAAAGCTCCTACAATGAGCAGTTCTTC.

This sequence joins TRBV7-9 and TRBJ1-1, with a possible D match to TRBD1 (6 bases). Trimming removed 1 base from V and 7 bases from J, with 13 bases in between. This CDR3 spans 14 amino acids. Per germline, CDR1 SEHNR and CDR2 FQNEAQ (reference sequence). DNA of the CDR3: TGTGCCAGCAGCTTAGAACAGGGAAGGATTGAAGCTTTCTTT. It is translated as CASSLEQGRIEAFF.

This chain connects TRBV6-2 or TRBV6-3 to TRBJ2-7; a possible D gene is TRBD1 (5 bases). This CDR3 region has 14 residues. The germline V and J ends were trimmed by 5 bases and 1 base, with 12 bases remaining between them. Germline V lookup: CDR1 MNHEY, CDR2 SVGEGT. The CDR3 bases are TGTGCCAGCAGTCCAACAGGACCATCCTACGAGCAGTACTTC. As protein: CASSPTGPSYEQYF.

The rearrangement uses TRBV19 and TRBJ1-2; D unclear. The CDR3 runs 14 residues. The V end was cut by 7 bases, the J end by 8 bases, with 20 bases between. The V gene's germline CDR1 is LNHDA and CDR2 SQIVND (reference sequence). CDR3 region: CASTPVRGLVGYTF. For the CDR3, the DNA is TGTGCCAGTACTCCCGTGCGCGGTCTTGTGGGCTACACCTTC.

The chain uses TRBV19 and TRBJ2-1, with D uncertain. Germline V CDR1 and CDR2: LNHDA, SQIVND (reference sequence). V was cut by 4 bases and J by 9 bases, with 10 bases left in between. The CDR3 has 12 residues. CDR3 protein: CASSTRVSEQFF. In nucleotides, the CDR3 is TGTGCCAGTAGTACCCGCGTAAGTGAGCAGTTCTTC.

The rearrangement uses TRBV28 and TRBJ2-7; 11 bases line up with TRBD1. The V segment lost 5 bases and the J segment 0 bases; nucleotides outside the gene matches: 3. Germline CDR1 and CDR2: MDHEN and SYDVKM. The CDR3 spans 15 residues. CDR3 loop: CASSPDRGPSYEQYF. The CDR3 DNA sequence: TGTGCCAGCAGTCCGGACAGGGGGCCCTCCTACGAGCAGTACTTC.

The rearrangement joins TRBV5-1 to TRBJ1-4, with TRBD1 identical over 7 bases. The CDR3 covers 14 residues. CDR1 and CDR2 (germline): SGHRS, YFSETQ. The V gene end was trimmed by 2 bases and the J gene end by 8 bases; junction bases not matched to a gene: 6. CDR3 bases: TGCGCCAGCAGCTTTAATCTGGGACAGGAAAAACTGTTTTTT. It translates to CASSFNLGQEKLFF. Together with reference TRBV5-1 and TRBJ1-4, the CDR3 gives the full variable domain: KAGVTQTPRYLIKTRGQQVTLSCSPISGHRSVSWYQQTPGQGLQFLFEYFSETQRNKGNFPGRFSGRQFSNSRSEMNVSTLELGDSALYLCASSFNLGQEKLFFGSGTQLSVL.

The chain links TRBV23-1 to TRBJ1-5, with D maybe TRBD1 (6 bases). TRBV23-1 is placed among ORFs of uncertain function. Trimming removed 3 bases at V and 0 bases at J, with 21 bases between. The CDR3 has 19 residues. CDR3 region: CASSHSRLIQGYSNQPQHF. The CDR3 DNA reads TGCGCCAGCAGTCACTCCCGACTGATACAGGGATATAGCAATCAGCCCCAGCATTTT.

This sequence joins TRBV7-6 and TRBJ2-7; the D gene is possibly TRBD2 (6 bases). Trimming took off 1 base at V and 5 bases at J, with 9 bases between the two ends. CDR1 and CDR2 (germline): SGHVS, FNYEAQ. The CDR3 spans 13 residues. The CDR3 DNA reads as TGTGCCAGCAGCTTAGGGAGGGCTGACGAGCAGTACTTC. This encodes CASSLGRADEQYF.

The chain joins TRBV28 to TRBJ1-4; D remains unclear. Germline-derived CDR1 and CDR2 are MDHEN and SYDVKM. V dropped 1 base and J dropped 7 bases, with 10 bases sitting between them. The CDR3 sequence is 14 residues long. CDR3 sequence: CASSLLRLGEKLFF. CDR3 DNA: TGTGCCAGCAGTTTATTGAGGCTTGGTGAAAAACTGTTTTTT.

The CDR3 DNA is TGTGCCAGTAGTGCCCGACAGAGATTCTCTGGAAACACCATATATTTT. Its translation: CASSARQRFSGNTIYF. The chain carries TRBV19 and TRBJ1-3, with D perhaps TRBD1 (5 bases). V lost 5 bases, J lost 0 bases, and 14 bases lay in between. CDR3 size: 16 residues. The germline V gene encodes CDR1 LNHDA and CDR2 SQIVND (reference sequence).

This clone was seen a few times. V and J are TRBV10-3 and TRBJ2-7; D may be TRBD2 (6 bases). Per germline, CDR1 ENHRY and CDR2 SYGVKD. V shed 2 bases and J shed 5 bases, with 19 bases lying between them. This CDR3 has 16 residues. The CDR3 is CAISEGGPSQVDEQYF. CDR3 coding DNA: TGTGCCATCAGTGAGGGAGGGCCCTCCCAGGTGGACGAGCAGTACTTC.

The genes are TRBV27 and TRBJ1-2; the D gene is possibly TRBD1 (5 bases). CDR3 size: 14 residues. CDR1 is MNHEY and CDR2 is SMNVEV in the germline V gene (reference sequence). V lost 6 bases, J lost 4 bases, and 15 bases lay in between. CDR3 DNA: TGTGCCAGCAGCTCTTTGACAGCCAGCTATGGCTACACCTTC. It yields the protein CASSSLTASYGYTF.

V usage is TRBV19 and J usage is TRBJ1-2; 7 bases are a match to TRBD1. CDR1 is LNHDA, CDR2 SQIVND, per germline (reference sequence). The J segment lost 4 bases and the V segment lost 3 bases, leaving 23 bases of the junction unmatched. CDR3 length equals 20 residues. The CDR3 reads CASSMNRGTAKIGASYGYTF. The CDR3 nucleotides are TGTGCCAGTAGTATGAACCGCGGGACAGCCAAGATAGGGGCCAGCTATGGCTACACCTTC.

CDR3 coding DNA: TGTGCCAGCTCACGTGTAAGACAGGAAAGCCCGAACACTGAAGCTTTCTTT. Protein sequence: CASSRVRQESPNTEAFF. The gene calls are TRBV18 and TRBJ1-1; a weak D match, TRBD1 (6 bases). The CDR3 contains 17 residues. Germline values: CDR1 KGHSH, CDR2 LQKENI. V was shortened by 4 bases and J by 1 base, with 19 bases between the two germline ends.

The V and J genes are TRBV5-1 and TRBJ1-1; D gene unclear. This CDR3 contains 15 residues. Trimming took off 0 bases at V and 6 bases at J, with 15 bases between the two ends. Germline values: CDR1 SGHRS, CDR2 YFSETQ. The chain's CDR3 is CASSLVFGSNAEAFF. In DNA form, the CDR3 reads TGCGCCAGCAGCTTGGTCTTCGGGAGTAACGCTGAAGCTTTCTTT.

The J gene is TRBJ1-2, the V gene TRBV5-8; 10 positions match TRBD1. Germline CDR1 is SGHTS and CDR2 is YDEGEE. CDR3 length: 15 amino acids. Trimming cost V 5 bases and J 4 bases; bases outside gene matches: 8. The CDR3 reads CASRNPGQGFYGYTF. The CDR3 DNA follows: TGTGCCAGCAGAAACCCGGGACAGGGGTTCTATGGCTACACCTTC.

To note about this clone: Germline is not matched at one junction end, which may reflect a read error. V is TRBV2 and J is TRBJ2-5; a possible D gene is TRBD2 (5 bases). This CDR3 comprises 12 residues. Germline CDR1 SNHLY, CDR2 FYNNEI. CDR3 sequence: CASREGSETQYF. CDR3 DNA sequence: TGTGCCAGCAGGGAAGGGAGTGAGACCCAGTACTTC.

The gene calls are TRBV30 and TRBJ2-7; D gene ambiguous. The germline V gene has CDR1 GTSNPN and CDR2 SVGIG (reference sequence). The CDR3 has 11 amino acids. V was cut by 3 bases and J by 7 bases, with 10 bases left in between. CDR3 sequence reads: CAWRGWAEQYF. The CDR3 DNA sequence: TGTGCCTGGAGGGGCTGGGCTGAGCAGTACTTC.

The chain recombines TRBV6-4 with TRBJ2-3; 12 nucleotides agree with TRBD2. Germline V gene data show CDR1 as MRHNA and CDR2 as SNTAGT. The CDR3 has 15 residues. The V segment lost 7 bases and the J segment 6 bases; nucleotides outside the gene matches: 8. CDR3 nucleotide sequence: TGTGCCAGCAAACGACTAGCGGGGGTGGGGGATACGCAGTATTTT. Protein sequence: CASKRLAGVGDTQYF.

J is TRBJ1-6 and V is TRBV5-1; 8 nucleotides match TRBD1. Germline CDR1 reads SGHRS; CDR2 reads YFSETQ. The trim removed 4 bases at V and 10 bases at J, leaving 10 bases unmatched. The CDR3 runs 15 residues. The CDR3 sequence: CASSERQGFGSPLHF. The DNA of the CDR3 is TGCGCCAGCAGCGAGCGACAGGGGTTTGGATCACCCCTCCACTTT.

The J gene is TRBJ1-3, the V gene TRBV7-2, with D possibly TRBD1 on 5 matching bases. Germline CDR1 is SGHTA and CDR2 is FQGNSA. V shed 6 bases and J shed 1 base, with 7 bases lying between them. CDR3 length equals 13 residues. The DNA of the CDR3 is TGTGCCAGCAGGACAGCGTCTGGAAACACCATATATTTT. It translates to CASRTASGNTIYF.

The chain is built from TRBV4-1 and TRBJ1-1; D unresolved. V was clipped by 1 base and J by 0 bases, with 9 bases between them. Looked up from germline, CDR1 is MGHRA and CDR2 is YSYEKL. The length of the CDR3 is 15 residues. CDR3 DNA: TGCGCCAGCAGCCAAGCCACGAACATGAACACTGAAGCTTTCTTT. Protein sequence: CASSQATNMNTEAFF.